This T cell receptor (beta chain) came from a study of cytomegalovirus exposure and HLA in healthy donors. A remark on this clone: Its antigen is currently unknown. This same CDR3 is encoded by further DNA sequences in the sample.

The germline V gene has CDR1 SGHRS and CDR2 YFSETQ. This CDR3 spans 14 amino acids. Trimming removed 6 bases from V and 0 bases from J, with 12 bases in between. PCR used 60 Vbeta primers and 13 Jbeta primers. Per the original data handling: A later analysis tallied tens of millions of unique TCR beta chains, 9 million to 12 million of them shared. TCRdb's table, derived via immunoSEQ multiplex PCR, lists solely in-frame clones and lacks some. V, J and clone size derive from that table, while D and trimming were established from the DNA sequence. The sample contains roughly 100,000 clones, under 80% of which appear only once. Study conclusions and caveats: It was in a later analysis that TCR association rates were seen to vary by HLA locus, highest for DRB1 and lowest for HLA-C. Prior analysis indicated that the majority of TCR beta V segments exhibited productivity approximately 90% or approximately 30% of the time. Sequencing likely caused a cluster of highly shared sequence variants.

This clonotype was sampled from a woman in her fifties or sixties in good health and CMV-seropositive. Sequences were obtained from PBMCs. The genes are TRBV5-1 and TRBJ1-1; tentatively, D is TRBD1 (6 bases). The CDR3 region has the DNA TGCGCCAGCAATCAACAGGGTATGAACACTGAAGCTTTCTTT. Its protein is CASNQQGMNTEAFF.